The subject of this entry is one TCR beta chain. No cognate antigen has been identified for it. Base quality data are lacking; no much larger clone is found one base away. This sample is drawn from a study of shared T cell receptors in the human thymus (dated by TCRdb to about 2021). Broadly, across the study: The study examined how the human thymus generates shared, self-reactive T-cell receptor alpha chains.

Library preparation was by the immunoSEQ multiplex PCR assay. TCRdb holds this immuneACCESS table with in-frame rearrangements only. Some clones are missing; in checked studies, unresolved V genes explain under half, and the rest has no known cause. The sample table contains about 380,000 clones; only one count was recorded for 95% of them. The top ten clones comprise approximately 0.02% of the sample. V is clipped by 10 bases and J by 0 bases, and the sequence between their germline boundaries is 16 bases long. Based on the germline V gene (reference sequence), the CDR1 and CDR2 sequences are MNHEY and SMNVEV. From its cysteine to its phenylalanine, the CDR3 spans 14 amino acids. The read is trimmed to its CDR3 DNA, 42 bases read in frame from base 1.

This receptor was taken from a human donor. The chain employs TRBV27 and TRBJ2-7, with TRBD2 tentatively as D gene (5 bases match). Sequences were obtained from thymocytes. The CDR3 protein sequence reads: CAIGDGKSSYEQYF. The DNA is TGTGCCATCGGCGACGGGAAAAGCTCCTACGAGCAGTACTTC.